This TCR beta chain emerged from a study of T cell responses to AZD1222 COVID-19 vaccine. A remark on this clone: The antigen is not known.

The protocol was immunoSEQ multiplex PCR, while the TCRdb copy is restricted to in-frame clones and leaves out a portion. The table lists under 150,000 clones, roughly 92% of them singletons, with about 0.91% in the top ten. Regarding the study as a whole: Regions left unmutated in variants are reportedly the target of nearly half of spike-specific TCRs.

This TCR derives from an adult in good health. The material was peripheral blood, obtained on day 0 of AZD1222 vaccination.

The CDR3 nucleotides read TGTGCCAGCGGGGACGGGTCTAATGAAAAACTGTTTTTT. It yields the protein CASGDGSNEKLFF. V is TRBV19 and J is TRBJ1-4; D is possibly TRBD1 (5 bases). Trimming cost V 9 bases and J 3 bases, with 11 bases left between them. This CDR3 region has 13 residues. Germline V gene data show CDR1 as LNHDA and CDR2 as SQIVND (reference sequence).